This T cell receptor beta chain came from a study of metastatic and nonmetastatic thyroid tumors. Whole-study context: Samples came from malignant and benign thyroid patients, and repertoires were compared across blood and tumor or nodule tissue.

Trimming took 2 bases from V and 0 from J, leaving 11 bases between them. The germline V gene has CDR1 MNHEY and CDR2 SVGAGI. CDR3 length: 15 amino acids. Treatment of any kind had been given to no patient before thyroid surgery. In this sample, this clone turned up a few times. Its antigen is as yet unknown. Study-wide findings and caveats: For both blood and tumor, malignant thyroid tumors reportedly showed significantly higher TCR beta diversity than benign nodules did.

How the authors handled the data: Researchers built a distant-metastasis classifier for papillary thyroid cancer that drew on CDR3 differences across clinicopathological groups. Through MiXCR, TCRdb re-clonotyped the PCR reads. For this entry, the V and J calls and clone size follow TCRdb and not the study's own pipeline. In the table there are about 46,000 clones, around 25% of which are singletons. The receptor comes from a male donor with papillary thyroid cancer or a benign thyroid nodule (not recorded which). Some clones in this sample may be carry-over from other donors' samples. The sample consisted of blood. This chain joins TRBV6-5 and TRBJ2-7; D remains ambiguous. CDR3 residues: CASSYGSLPSYEQYF. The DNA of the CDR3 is TGTGCCAGCAGTTACGGATCCCTCCCCTCCTACGAGCAGTACTTC.